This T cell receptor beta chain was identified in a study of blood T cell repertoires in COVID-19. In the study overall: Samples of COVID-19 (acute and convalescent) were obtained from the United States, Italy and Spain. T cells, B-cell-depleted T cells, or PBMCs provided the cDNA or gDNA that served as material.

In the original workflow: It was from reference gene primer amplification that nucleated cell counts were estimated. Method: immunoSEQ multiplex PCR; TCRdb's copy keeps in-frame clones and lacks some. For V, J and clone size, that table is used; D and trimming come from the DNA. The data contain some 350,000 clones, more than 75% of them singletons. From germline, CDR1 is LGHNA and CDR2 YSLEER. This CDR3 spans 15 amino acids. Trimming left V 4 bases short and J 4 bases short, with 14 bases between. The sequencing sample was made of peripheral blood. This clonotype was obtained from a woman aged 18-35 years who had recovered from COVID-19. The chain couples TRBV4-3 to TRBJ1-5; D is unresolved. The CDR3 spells CASSRGRRLNQPQHF. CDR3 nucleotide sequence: TGCGCCAGCAGCCGCGGACGGAGGTTAAATCAGCCCCAGCATTTT.